The present entry profiles one TCR beta chain with its context. Germline values: CDR1 MNHEY, CDR2 SVGEGT. This CDR3 comprises 16 residues. V was shortened by 9 bases and J by 6 bases, with 24 bases between the two germline ends. The sample originates from a study of CD8 T cells in ankylosing spondylitis. MiXCR, applied by TCRdb to the 5' RACE reads, yields one record per CDR3 protein. The sample includes around 150,000 distinct CDR3 sequences, around 42% of them seen just once. The specimen sequenced was synovial fluid, either unsorted or a sorted T cell fraction (not recorded which). The rearrangement joins TRBV6-2 or TRBV6-3 to TRBJ2-1, with D possibly matching TRBD2 (6 bases). This TCR was recovered from a male donor with ankylosing spondylitis. The CDR3 is CASSGRRSLFPNEQFF. The DNA of the CDR3 is TGTGCCAGTTCAGGGAGGAGGAGCCTTTTCCCCAATGAGCAGTTCTTC.